This TCR beta chain stems from a study of blood T cell repertoires in COVID-19. Study details: Donors in the United States, Italy and Spain gave samples during acute or convalescent COVID-19.

This CDR3 has 15 residues. Per germline, CDR1 MDHEN and CDR2 SYDVKM. V shed 6 bases and J shed 4 bases, with 13 bases lying between them. Cohorts were based on clinical histories the participants reported. Assay: immunoSEQ multiplex PCR; the TCRdb copy retains only in-frame clones and omits some. The sample holds fewer than 400,000 clones, roughly 85% seen once. This TCR came from a woman aged 30 to 39 who had been exposed to COVID-19. The material sequenced was PBMCs or T cells enriched from blood (not recorded which). The chain joins TRBV28 to TRBJ1-6, with D uncertain. The CDR3, as DNA: TGTGCCAGCAGGGGTGGAGGGTTGTATAATTCACCCCTCCACTTT. This translates into CASRGGGLYNSPLHF. Combining the CDR3 with reference TRBV28 and TRBJ1-6 gives the whole variable domain DVKVTQSSRYLVKRTGEKVFLECVQDMDHENMFWYRQDPGLGLRLIYFSYDVKMKEKGDIPEGYSVSREKKERFSLILESASTNQTSMYLCASRGGGLYNSPLHFGNGTRLTVT.